The 18 T cell receptor beta chains below were found in one sample sequenced in a study of T cells after yellow fever vaccination. TCRdb recomputed calls from the 5' RACE reads with MiXCR, one row per CDR3 protein. The sample has about 240,000 distinct CDR3 sequences; around 3.5% are singletons. This specimen consisted of PBMCs, obtained 15 days after the yellow fever booster vaccination. The source is a man in his late teens or twenties who received the YFV17D yellow fever vaccine.

This clonotype was observed at least ten times. The CDR3 DNA reads TGTGCCAGCAGCACAAGGACAGGGAGAGGTGAAAAACTGTTTTTT. Translation: CASSTRTGRGEKLFF. The J gene is TRBJ1-4, the V gene TRBV5-4; 8 bases map to TRBD1. V trimming: 4 bases; J trimming: 7 bases; junction bases outside the gene matches: 9. This CDR3 is 15 amino acids long. From germline, CDR1 is SGHNT and CDR2 YYREEE (reference sequence). The whole variable domain, filled in from reference TRBV5-4 and TRBJ1-4, reads ETGVTQSPTHLIKTRGQQVTLRCSSQSGHNTVSWYQQALGQGPQFIFQYYREEENGRGNFPPRFSGLQFPNYSSELNVNALELDDSALYLCASSTRTGRGEKLFFGSGTQLSVL.

This clonotype was seen repeatedly, ten times or more. V usage is TRBV11-1 and J usage is TRBJ1-4; no definite D call. The germline V gene has CDR1 SGHAT and CDR2 FQDESV (reference sequence). V lost 4 bases and J 4 bases, leaving 10 bases between the germline ends. The CDR3 contains 14 residues. This chain's CDR3 is CASSYGRVNEKLFF. CDR3 nucleotide sequence: TGTGCCAGCAGCTACGGACGGGTTAATGAAAAACTGTTTTTT.

This clonotype was recorded at least ten times. V and J are TRBV6-6 and TRBJ1-2, with D perhaps matching TRBD1 (5 bases). Trimming cost V 7 bases and J 1 base, with 13 bases left between them. The V gene's germline CDR1 is MNHNY and CDR2 SVGAGI (reference sequence). The CDR3 runs 14 residues. In nucleotides, the CDR3 is TGTGCCAGCACCCGAACAGGAGTTAACTATGGCTACACCTTC. It codes for CASTRTGVNYGYTF.

Ten or more counts support this clonotype. The chain joins TRBV5-1 to TRBJ2-3; 9 bases are a match to TRBD1. The V gene end was trimmed by 5 bases and the J gene end by 5 bases; junction bases not matched to a gene: 6. Germline CDR1 reads SGHRS; CDR2 reads YFSETQ. CDR3 length: 14 amino acids. CDR3 sequence reads: CASSGQGLQDTQYF. CDR3 bases: TGCGCCAGCAGTGGACAGGGGCTTCAAGATACGCAGTATTTT.

This clonotype was detected ten times or more. The chain uses TRBV7-2 and TRBJ1-5, with no clear D. CDR1 is SGHTA, CDR2 FQGNSA, per germline. The CDR3 consists of 14 residues. V lost 5 bases, J lost 1 base, and 9 bases lay in between. The CDR3 DNA reads as TGTGCCAGCAGCACAGAGGTAAGCAATCAGCCCCAGCATTTT. Its protein product is CASSTEVSNQPQHF.

This clonotype was picked up many times. The gene calls are TRBV7-9 and TRBJ2-3, with 9 bases identical to TRBD1. Germline lookup yields CDR1 SEHNR and CDR2 FQNEAQ (reference sequence). Trimming cost V 5 bases and J 3 bases; bases outside gene matches: 12. There are 17 residues in the CDR3. The CDR3 protein is CASSPSAPGQGTDTQYF. Written as DNA, the CDR3 is TGTGCCAGCAGCCCCTCAGCCCCGGGACAGGGAACAGATACGCAGTATTTT.

This clonotype was seen at least ten times. The V gene is TRBV29-1, the J gene TRBJ2-3; D uncertain. The V and J ends lost 8 bases and 0 bases respectively, with 12 bases between them. Germline CDR1 reads SQVTM; CDR2 reads ANQGSEA. The CDR3 is 13 amino acids. The CDR3 loop reads CSLLGPSTDTQYF. The CDR3 nucleotides read TGCAGCCTCCTAGGCCCCAGCACAGATACGCAGTATTTT.

There are many counts of this clonotype. V gene TRBV20-1 combines with J gene TRBJ2-6; the D call may be TRBD1 or TRBD2 (5 bases each). The CDR3 is made up of 15 amino acids. The V gene lost 6 bases and the J gene lost 4 bases, with 16 bases spanning the gap. Germline V gene sequence: CDR1 DFQATT, CDR2 SNEGSKA (reference sequence). The CDR3 coding sequence is TGCAGTGCCAATGCCCGGGGCTTCGGGGCCAACGTCCTGACTTTC. Its translation: CSANARGFGANVLTF.

This clonotype was recorded many times. The chain carries TRBV18 and TRBJ2-5, with D perhaps matching TRBD1 or TRBD2 (5 bases each). CDR3 length: 17 residues. CDR1 and CDR2 (germline): KGHSH, LQKENI. V was shortened by 5 bases and J by 5 bases, with 24 bases between the two germline ends. CDR3 DNA: TGTGCCAGCTCAACCAAGGGCCGGGGCACCGGATATGAGACCCAGTACTTC. Residues: CASSTKGRGTGYETQYF. The variable domain in full, completed from reference TRBV18 and TRBJ2-5, reads NAGVMQNPRHLVRRRGQEARLRCSPMKGHSHVYWYRQLPEEGLKFMVYLQKENIIDESGMPKERFSAEFPKEGPSILRIQQVVRGDSAAYFCASSTKGRGTGYETQYFGPGTRLLVL.

In its sample, this clonotype was seen many times. This rearrangement joins TRBV10-3 to TRBJ1-1; D is uncertain. The germline V and J ends were trimmed by 3 bases and 8 bases, with 10 bases remaining between them. The germline gives CDR1 ENHRY, CDR2 SYGVKD. This CDR3 comprises 12 residues. CDR3 sequence: CAISERPTEAFF. Here the CDR3 DNA reads TGTGCCATCAGTGAACGTCCAACGGAAGCTTTCTTT.

This clonotype was recorded at least ten times. The rearrangement joins TRBV4-3 to TRBJ1-4, with D possibly TRBD1 on 5 matching bases. This CDR3 has 15 amino acids. The germline V gene has CDR1 LGHNA and CDR2 YSLEER. V lost 0 bases to trimming and J lost 8 bases, with 13 bases between them. This CDR3 is CASSQDPLEGEKLFF. The CDR3 DNA reads TGCGCCAGCAGCCAAGATCCCCTAGAGGGGGAAAAACTGTTTTTT.

This clonotype was seen ten or more times. J is TRBJ1-3 and V is TRBV12-3 or TRBV12-4; a weak D match, TRBD1 (5 bases). Trimming left V 5 bases short and J 0 bases short, with 11 bases between. The CDR3 length is 15 residues. CDR3 nucleotide sequence: TGTGCCAGCAGTCACCGGGGCAACTCTGGAAACACCATATATTTT. It codes for CASSHRGNSGNTIYF.

This clonotype came up many times. The chain has TRBV12-3 or TRBV12-4 and TRBJ2-7; 7 bases are a match to TRBD1. V was pared by 6 bases and J by 0 bases, with 5 bases of the junction left unmatched. The CDR3 contains 14 residues. The CDR3 protein is CASSGQASSYEQYF. CDR3 sequence (DNA): TGTGCCAGCAGCGGACAGGCATCCTCCTACGAGCAGTACTTC.

At least ten counts were recorded for this clonotype. J is TRBJ1-1 and V is TRBV7-8, with D possibly matching TRBD1 (6 bases). Trimming cost V 5 bases and J 8 bases, with 9 bases left between them. This CDR3 spans 11 amino acids. CDR1 and CDR2 (germline): SGHVS, FQNEAQ. The DNA for the CDR3 is TGTGCCAGCAGCCATACAGGGGAAGCTTTCTTT. It is translated as CASSHTGEAFF.

This clonotype was seen ten or more times. The chain joins TRBV25-1 to TRBJ2-5, with 7 bases identical to TRBD1. V lost 8 bases, J lost 2 bases, and 5 bases stayed unmatched. Germline loops: CDR1 MGHDK, CDR2 SYGVNS. The CDR3 loop spans 13 amino acids. The CDR3 coding sequence is TGTGCCAGCCGAAAGACAGGGCAAGAGACCCAGTACTTC. Its translation is CASRKTGQETQYF.

This clonotype was detected many times. V and J are TRBV5-6 and TRBJ1-2; no clear D gene. Trimming removed 4 bases at V and 5 bases at J, with 9 bases between. The CDR3 runs to 12 residues. Germline V gene lookup returns CDR1 SGHDT and CDR2 YYEEEE. The chain's CDR3 is CASSLTEYGYTF. The CDR3 coding sequence is TGTGCCAGCAGCCTGACGGAATATGGCTACACCTTC.

This clonotype was observed at least ten times. This chain connects TRBV7-8 to TRBJ2-5; the D gene could be TRBD1 or TRBD2 (5 bases each). The CDR3 loop spans 14 amino acids. Germline CDR1 reads SGHVS; CDR2 reads FQNEAQ. V was clipped by 5 bases and J by 4 bases, with 14 bases between them. CDR3 loop: CASSIGTGRETQYF. DNA of the CDR3: TGTGCCAGCAGCATAGGGACGGGGCGAGAGACCCAGTACTTC. The complete variable domain, with remaining parts taken from reference TRBV7-8 and TRBJ2-5, reads GAGVSQSPRYKVAKRGQDVALRCDPISGHVSLFWYQQALGQGPEFLTYFQNEAQLDKSGLPSDRFFAERPEGSVSTLKIQRTQQEDSAVYLCASSIGTGRETQYFGPGTRLLVL.

This clonotype was observed at least ten times. This chain uses TRBV5-6 with TRBJ1-1, with no clear D. Germline loops: CDR1 SGHDT, CDR2 YYEEEE. V gave up 0 bases and J gave up 6 bases, with 9 bases separating them. CDR3 length equals 13 residues. The CDR3 reads CASSLDRLAEAFF. The CDR3 DNA reads TGTGCCAGCAGCTTGGATAGGTTAGCTGAAGCTTTCTTT.